The 31 T cell receptor beta chains below were found in one sample sequenced in a study of T cell responses to AZD1222 COVID-19 vaccine (dated by TCRdb to the early 2020s). The library was prepared using the immunoSEQ multiplex PCR assay. The clones in this table, taken by TCRdb from immuneACCESS, are in-frame only. Not every clone is retained; where verified, under half of the shortfall comes from an unresolved V gene, and the cause of the rest is unknown. The sample table shows roughly 77,000 clones, and around 90% are seen once. Of the sample, 4.7% is held by the ten largest clones. Sample time point, as interpreted from the label and publication: about 28 days (+/-7) after the second vaccine dose. Sequencing used peripheral blood, obtained 28 days after the second AZD1222 dose. All receptors come from an adult who received the AZD1222 COVID-19 vaccine.

Concerning this clone: Sequence at one end of the junction differs from germline and may be a read error. The chain is built from TRBV25-1 and TRBJ1-1; D ambiguous. CDR3 length equals 11 residues. Germline V CDR1 and CDR2: MGHDK, SYGVNS. CDR3 sequence: CASSGGTEAFF. The CDR3 nucleotides read TGTGCCAGTAGTGGAGGCACTGAAGCTTTCTTT.

This sequence joins TRBV9 and TRBJ1-2; 9 nucleotides line up with TRBD1. Losses at the gene ends were 0 bases for V and 0 bases for J; bases not matched to a gene: 3. The germline CDR1 and CDR2 sequences are SGDLS and YYNGEE. The CDR3 length is 16 residues. This chain's CDR3 is CASSVGGTGPNYGYTF. As DNA, the CDR3 is TGTGCCAGCAGCGTAGGGGGGACAGGGCCTAACTATGGCTACACCTTC.

The J gene is TRBJ2-7, the V gene TRBV2; 9 bases are shared with TRBD1. Germline CDR1 and CDR2: SNHLY and FYNNEI. With 5 bases clipped from V and 3 bases from J, the junction kept 5 bases outside the gene matches. The CDR3 is 14 residues long. CDR3 DNA: TGTGCCAGCAGTCCGGGGACAGGGAACTACGAGCAGTACTTC. Translation: CASSPGTGNYEQYF.

The V gene is TRBV2, the J gene TRBJ1-4; D uncertain. The germline CDR1 and CDR2 sequences are SNHLY and FYNNEI. The CDR3 has 12 amino acids. V was trimmed by 3 bases and J by 8 bases, leaving 7 bases between them. CDR3: CASSDRAEKLFF. The CDR3 region has the DNA TGTGCCAGCAGTGATCGGGCCGAAAAACTGTTTTTT. The full variable domain, in which reference TRBV2 and TRBJ1-4 provide the parts outside the CDR3, is EPEVTQTPSHQVTQMGQEVILRCVPISNHLYFYWYRQILGQKVEFLVSFYNNEISEKSEIFDDQFSVERPDGSNFTLKIRSTKLEDSAMYFCASSDRAEKLFFGSGTQLSVL.

This clone was counted a single time. V gene TRBV25-1 combines with J gene TRBJ1-2; 7 nucleotides agree with TRBD1. Germline assignment: CDR1 MGHDK and CDR2 SYGVNS. This CDR3 has 16 residues. After removal of 5 bases from V and 0 bases from J, the junction contained 9 bases not matched to a gene. CDR3 loop: CASSQQGTAANYGYTF. The CDR3 DNA is TGTGCCAGCAGTCAACAAGGGACAGCAGCTAACTATGGCTACACCTTC.

The J gene is TRBJ2-1, the V gene TRBV2, with 7 bases lining up with TRBD2. CDR3 length: 11 amino acids. CDR1 is SNHLY and CDR2 is FYNNEI in the germline V gene. V trimming: 7 bases; J trimming: 8 bases; junction bases outside the gene matches: 2. The CDR3 nucleotides are TGTGCCAGCAATAGCGGGTATGAGCAGTTCTTC. Its translation: CASNSGYEQFF.

The V gene is TRBV4-2, the J gene TRBJ1-2; D is undetermined. The CDR3 is 11 residues long. Trimming took off 2 bases at V and 6 bases at J, with 4 bases between the two ends. CDR1 is LGHNA and CDR2 is YNFKEQ in the germline V gene. CDR3 in DNA: TGTGCCAGCAGCCAACCCAATGGCTACACCTTC. Its translation is CASSQPNGYTF.

The chain joins TRBV28 to TRBJ1-1; D remains ambiguous. V dropped 2 bases and J dropped 6 bases, with 7 bases sitting between them. Per the germline V gene, CDR1 is MDHEN and CDR2 is SYDVKM. This CDR3 is built from 12 residues. CDR3 protein: CASSLAGSEAFF. The CDR3 nucleotides read TGTGCCAGCAGTTTAGCGGGATCTGAAGCTTTCTTT.

The V and J genes are TRBV6-5 and TRBJ1-2; unclear D gene. Trimming left V 0 bases short and J 8 bases short, with 10 bases between. The CDR3 totals 13 residues. The germline CDR1 and CDR2 sequences are MNHEY and SVGAGI. The CDR3 is CASSYSEGLGYTF. The CDR3 DNA reads TGTGCCAGCAGTTACTCTGAGGGTTTGGGCTACACCTTC.

The rearrangement uses TRBV4-2 and TRBJ2-1, with 15 bases lining up with TRBD2. The CDR3 is 15 residues long. The germline CDR1 and CDR2 sequences are LGHNA and YNFKEQ. V lost 8 bases and J lost 7; bases outside the gene matches: 6. DNA of the CDR3: TGTGCCAGCCTCGAAGGGACTAGCGGGGGGAATGAGCAGTTCTTC. Translated: CASLEGTSGGNEQFF.

As concerns this clone: Its ends do not fully match the called genes, so a read error is possible. The chain couples TRBV29-1 to TRBJ2-1, with 15 bases matching TRBD2. The V gene's germline CDR1 is SQVTM and CDR2 ANQGSEA. The CDR3 totals 14 residues. Here the CDR3 DNA reads TGCAGCGTCGAAGGGACTAGCGGGAGGAATGAGCAGTTCTTC. Protein: CSVEGTSGRNEQFF.

This clone was seen a single time. This chain joins TRBV3-1 (or the pseudogene TRBV3-2) and TRBJ2-2, with D perhaps matching TRBD1 (7 bases). Germline CDR1 LGHDT, CDR2 YNNKEL (reference sequence). The CDR3 sequence is 16 residues long. Trimming cost V 1 base and J 3 bases, with 12 bases left between them. CDR3 region: CASSQGGGTDTGELFF. As DNA, the CDR3 is TGTGCCAGCAGCCAAGGCGGCGGGACAGACACCGGGGAGCTGTTTTTT.

The V call is TRBV12-3 or TRBV12-4, the J call TRBJ2-7; 7 nucleotides agree with TRBD1. The CDR3 is 13 amino acids. The ends lost 7 bases at V and 0 bases at J; junction bases unmatched: 3. CDR3 sequence: CASTGQVSYEQYF. CDR3 bases: TGTGCCAGCACCGGACAGGTCTCCTACGAGCAGTACTTC.

The J gene is TRBJ2-7, the V gene TRBV5-1, with D perhaps matching TRBD2 (5 bases). V was clipped by 1 base and J by 6 bases, with 11 bases between them. The CDR3 is 13 residues long. Germline CDR1 reads SGHRS; CDR2 reads YFSETQ. The CDR3 loop reads CASSLNGVLEQYF. CDR3 DNA: TGCGCCAGCAGCTTGAACGGGGTCCTCGAGCAGTACTTC.

The J gene is TRBJ2-1, the V gene TRBV6-5; 9 bases fit TRBD1. This CDR3 is built from 15 residues. CDR1 and CDR2 from the germline V gene are MNHEY and SVGAGI. Germline trimming cut 2 bases from V and 6 bases from J; bases unmatched to any gene: 5. The CDR3 protein is CASSYRDRVFNEQFF. DNA for the CDR3: TGTGCCAGCAGTTACAGGGACAGGGTTTTCAATGAGCAGTTCTTC.

Only one count was recorded for this clone. V usage is TRBV19 and J usage is TRBJ1-5; D gene unclear. The CDR3 spans 13 residues. CDR1 is LNHDA and CDR2 is SQIVND in the germline V gene (reference sequence). Trimming shortened V by 5 bases and J by 6 bases, and 11 bases separated the two germline ends. This CDR3 is CASSASGPQPQHF. As DNA, the CDR3 is TGTGCCAGTAGTGCGTCAGGACCTCAGCCCCAGCATTTT. Full variable domain (missing parts from reference TRBV19 and TRBJ1-5): DGGITQSPKYLFRKEGQNVTLSCEQNLNHDAMYWYRQDPGQGLRLIYYSQIVNDFQKGDIAEGYSVSREKKESFPLTVTSAQKNPTAFYLCASSASGPQPQHFGDGTRLSIL.

V and J are TRBV3-1 (or the pseudogene TRBV3-2) and TRBJ1-2; 11 nucleotides align to TRBD1. CDR1 is LGHDT and CDR2 is YNNKEL in the germline V gene (reference sequence). This CDR3 is 15 amino acids long. With V trimmed by 3 bases and J by 6 bases, 6 bases remained unmatched. CDR3 protein: CASSQEWTGGHGYTF. As DNA, the CDR3 is TGTGCCAGCAGCCAGGAGTGGACAGGGGGCCATGGCTACACCTTC.

This chain links TRBV19 with TRBJ2-2; D not resolved. CDR3 length equals 12 residues. Germline-derived CDR1 and CDR2 are LNHDA and SQIVND (reference sequence). Deletions cut 9 bases from V and 3 bases from J, with 8 bases between. CDR3 in DNA: TGTGCCAGCCTTACACACACCGGGGAGCTGTTTTTT. Its translation is CASLTHTGELFF.

The rearrangement links TRBV19 to TRBJ2-1; D may match TRBD1 or TRBD2 (6 bases each). Trimming removed 5 bases from V and 4 bases from J, with 15 bases in between. CDR3 length: 15 residues. Germline values: CDR1 LNHDA, CDR2 SQIVND (reference sequence). The chain's CDR3 is CASSQGGTAYNEQFF. Written as DNA, the CDR3 is TGTGCCAGTAGTCAAGGGGGGACTGCGTACAATGAGCAGTTCTTC.

The V call is TRBV21-1, the J call TRBJ2-3; the table assigns TRBD1, which was not confirmed against the DNA. TRBV21-1 is listed as a pseudogene. The CDR3 spans 18 residues. In nucleotides, the CDR3 is TGTGCCAGCAGCGCCCACGGGACAGGGCTTATTAGCACAGATACGCAGTATTTT. Translating gives CASSAHGTGLISTDTQYF.

The chain employs TRBV5-6 and TRBJ1-5; 9 bases align to TRBD1. The germline V gene encodes CDR1 SGHDT and CDR2 YYEEEE. The CDR3 has 15 residues. V lost 3 bases to trimming and J lost 4 bases; unmatched junction nucleotides: 5. The CDR3 loop reads CASSSGTGTNQPQHF. The CDR3 nucleotides are TGTGCCAGCAGCTCGGGGACAGGGACTAATCAGCCCCAGCATTTT.

This clone has only one observation. The chain couples TRBV9 to TRBJ2-1; 8 nucleotides line up with TRBD2. Germline V gene data show CDR1 as SGDLS and CDR2 as YYNGEE. The CDR3 covers 14 residues. V shed 6 bases and J 7 bases; nucleotides not matched to a gene: 9. The CDR3 bases are TGTGCCAGCACGCCCTTCAGCGGGAGAAATGAGCAGTTCTTC. Its translation is CASTPFSGRNEQFF.

In DNA form, the CDR3 reads TGTGCTAGTGGTGCCGGACAGGTGAACACTGAAGCTTTCTTT. It yields the protein CASGAGQVNTEAFF. The chain recombines TRBV12-5 with TRBJ1-1; 7 bases align to TRBD1. Germline V gives CDR1 LGHNT, CDR2 FRNRAP. J lost 0 bases, V lost 5 bases, and 3 bases had no gene match. The CDR3 has 14 residues.

This clone was detected only once. The chain uses TRBV30 and TRBJ2-3; 9 nucleotides line up with TRBD2. The CDR3 loop spans 14 amino acids. The V and J ends lost 5 bases and 3 bases, in that order; junction bases with no gene match: 6. CDR1 and CDR2 (germline): GTSNPN, SVGIG (reference sequence). CDR3 nucleotide sequence: TGTGCCTGGGATAGCGGGAGATCGACAGATACGCAGTATTTT. Its protein is CAWDSGRSTDTQYF.

The rearrangement joins TRBV7-2 to TRBJ2-7, with D tentatively TRBD2 (5 bases). This CDR3 has 14 amino acids. The ends were cut back, 5 bases at V and 3 bases at J, with 14 bases in the middle. Germline CDR1 and CDR2: SGHTA and FQGNSA. This CDR3 is CASSQDFSDYEQYF. The CDR3 DNA is TGTGCCAGCAGCCAGGACTTCAGCGACTACGAGCAGTACTTC.

The rearrangement links TRBV27 to TRBJ2-7, with D unclear. Germline values: CDR1 MNHEY, CDR2 SMNVEV (reference sequence). The CDR3 length is 19 residues. Trimming stripped 3 bases from V and 0 bases from J, with 24 bases between. This CDR3 is CASSFKILGTATSSYEQYF. The CDR3 nucleotides are TGTGCCAGCAGTTTTAAGATTTTAGGTACAGCCACATCCTCCTACGAGCAGTACTTC.

V gene TRBV18 combines with J gene TRBJ1-2; 7 nucleotides line up with TRBD1. With V trimmed by 2 bases and J by 1 base, 7 bases remained unmatched. CDR1 is KGHSH and CDR2 is LQKENI in the germline V gene. The CDR3 has 16 residues. The CDR3 DNA sequence: TGTGCCAGCTCACCAAGTCAGGGGGTTAATAACTATGGCTACACCTTC. Its protein is CASSPSQGVNNYGYTF.

The chain recombines TRBV7-9 with TRBJ2-6, with unresolved D. From germline, CDR1 is SEHNR and CDR2 FQNEAQ (reference sequence). Trimming cost V 4 bases and J 0 bases, with 13 bases left between them. The CDR3 sequence is 17 residues long. The CDR3 loop is CASSYLAYSSGANVLTF. The DNA of the CDR3 is TGTGCCAGCAGCTATTTGGCGTATAGCTCTGGGGCCAACGTCCTGACTTTC.

The CDR3 region is CANGDRPLSYEQYF. The DNA of the CDR3 is TGTGCCAACGGGGACAGGCCTCTCTCCTACGAGCAGTACTTC. The chain links TRBV25-1 to TRBJ2-7; TRBD1 matches at 8 bases. Germline V lookup: CDR1 MGHDK, CDR2 SYGVNS. The CDR3 totals 14 residues. Trimming at V came to 10 bases and at J to 0 bases, leaving 8 bases not matched to a gene.

This clone appeared a single time. The chain employs TRBV7-8 and TRBJ1-2, with 7 bases fitting TRBD1. This CDR3 has 13 amino acids. CDR1 and CDR2 from the germline V gene are SGHVS and FQNEAQ. V lost 5 bases, J lost 4 bases, and 4 bases stayed unmatched. The CDR3 sequence: CASSRDSIYGYTF. Written as DNA, the CDR3 is TGTGCCAGCAGCCGGGACAGCATCTATGGCTACACCTTC.

V usage is TRBV5-1 and J usage is TRBJ1-3; D remains unclear. The CDR3 has 16 amino acids. Trimming cost V 0 bases and J 0 bases, with 10 bases left between them. Germline CDR1 reads SGHRS; CDR2 reads YFSETQ. The CDR3 DNA sequence: TGCGCCAGCAGCTTGGGATCTAGTAACTCTGGAAACACCATATATTTT. As protein: CASSLGSSNSGNTIYF.